This TCR beta chain comes out of a study of a mutant IDH1 vaccine in newly diagnosed glioma. The time point is: week 47, end of study. Doses of 300 ug of mutant IDH1 20-mer peptide were given with topical imiquimod. Details on this clone: No antigen is known for it.

Generated by immunoSEQ multiplex PCR, the TCRdb table keeps only in-frame clones and is missing some. There are approximately 21,000 clones in the sample; approximately 88% occur only once, and 2.5% to 3% lies in the top ten. Findings of the study overall: There were vaccine-induced immune responses in around 94% of the patients.

V was cut by 4 bases and J by 2 bases, with 9 bases left in between. The germline V gene has CDR1 SGDLS and CDR2 YYNGEE. The CDR3 length is 13 residues. The genes are TRBV9 and TRBJ2-5; D unresolved. This TCR derives from a man in his forties with glioma. The sequences come from PBMCs, collected from a glioma patient whose treatment included an IDH1 peptide vaccine. CDR3 nucleotides: TGTGCCAGCAGCCCATATCCACAAGAGACCCAGTACTTC. Translated, it gives CASSPYPQETQYF.